Below are 30 T cell receptor beta chains sequenced from a single sample in a study of blood T cell repertoires in COVID-19. Profiling relied on immunoSEQ multiplex PCR, and the TCRdb table lists in-frame clones only, not all of them. The sample records fewer than 200,000 clones, roughly 85% being singletons. Specimen: PBMCs or T cells enriched from blood (not recorded which). The receptors derive from a woman in her forties or fifties who had recovered from COVID-19.

The CDR3 protein is CAWSVGTGGERAFF. In DNA form, the CDR3 reads TGTGCCTGGAGTGTAGGGACAGGGGGCGAGCGAGCTTTCTTT. This chain joins TRBV30 and TRBJ1-1; 12 bases map to TRBD1. From germline, CDR1 is GTSNPN and CDR2 SVGIG (reference sequence). V shed 0 bases, J shed 10 bases, and the junction held 6 bases outside the gene matches. The CDR3 spans 14 residues.

Only a few counts were recorded for this clone. This rearrangement joins TRBV28 to TRBJ1-6; the D is unclear. Trimming left V 8 bases short and J 10 bases short, with 15 bases between. The length of the CDR3 is 13 residues. The germline CDR1 and CDR2 sequences are MDHEN and SYDVKM. This CDR3 reads CASATDGVSPLHF. CDR3 coding DNA: TGTGCCAGCGCAACTGACGGAGTCTCACCCCTCCACTTT.

The chain joins TRBV4-1 to TRBJ2-2, with D possibly being TRBD2 (5 bases). The CDR3 covers 18 residues. Trimming took off 0 bases at V and 6 bases at J, with 20 bases between the two ends. The germline V gene encodes CDR1 MGHRA and CDR2 YSYEKL. The CDR3 DNA sequence: TGCGCCAGCAGCCAAGACGTTCGATTAGGCGGAGGCCCCGGGGAGCTGTTTTTT. Translation gives CASSQDVRLGGGPGELFF.

The V call is TRBV5-6, the J call TRBJ1-2; D is perhaps TRBD1 (6 bases). This CDR3 is 13 amino acids long. V lost 6 bases and J 8 bases, leaving 17 bases between the germline ends. Germline lookup yields CDR1 SGHDT and CDR2 YYEEEE. DNA of the CDR3: TGTGCCAGCACCCCTAGGGGGAATTACGGCTACACCTTC. Its protein is CASTPRGNYGYTF.

As concerns this clone: Other DNA sequences from this sample encode an identical CDR3 as well. The chain recombines TRBV18 with TRBJ1-1; the match to TRBD1 covers 8 bases. The trim removed 2 bases at V and 1 base at J, leaving 0 bases unmatched. The CDR3 covers 14 residues. The germline CDR1 and CDR2 sequences are KGHSH and LQKENI. CDR3 sequence: CASSPTGGNTEAFF. The CDR3 DNA reads as TGTGCCAGCTCACCAACAGGGGGGAACACTGAAGCTTTCTTT.

This rearrangement joins TRBV28 to TRBJ2-1, with D possibly TRBD2 on 5 matching bases. Trimming took off 5 bases at V and 7 bases at J, with 9 bases between the two ends. CDR3 size: 12 residues. The germline V gene encodes CDR1 MDHEN and CDR2 SYDVKM. Written as DNA, the CDR3 is TGTGCCAGCAGTATTAGGGAGAATGAGCAGTTCTTC. This codes for CASSIRENEQFF.

This chain links TRBV2 with TRBJ2-5, with a weak D call TRBD2 (5 bases). Trimming left V 6 bases short and J 2 bases short, with 16 bases between. This CDR3 spans 15 amino acids. CDR1 is SNHLY and CDR2 is FYNNEI in the germline V gene. CDR3 in amino acids: CASSPRLQSQETQYF. In nucleotides, the CDR3 is TGTGCCAGCAGCCCTAGACTACAGAGTCAAGAGACCCAGTACTTC.

The V call is TRBV24-1, the J call TRBJ2-5, with D possibly matching TRBD2 (6 bases). The CDR3 length is 16 residues. Germline V lookup: CDR1 KGHDR, CDR2 SFDVKD. With 1 base removed from V and 2 bases from J, the gap between germline ends came to 13 bases. This chain's CDR3 is CATSDFRGLKQETQYF. CDR3 bases: TGTGCCACCAGTGATTTCCGGGGGTTGAAGCAAGAGACCCAGTACTTC.

This chain connects TRBV10-2 to TRBJ2-1; the match to TRBD2 covers 15 bases. The germline V gene encodes CDR1 WSHSY and CDR2 SAAADI. The V and J ends lost 6 bases and 12 bases, in that order; junction bases with no gene match: 12. This CDR3 has 16 residues. The CDR3 spells CASRSSGTSGRNGQFF. The CDR3, as DNA: TGCGCCAGCAGATCCTCCGGGACTAGCGGGAGGAACGGGCAGTTCTTC.

This chain links TRBV5-1 with TRBJ2-2, with 8 bases fitting TRBD1. This CDR3 comprises 15 residues. Trimming at V came to 1 base and at J to 6 bases, leaving 5 bases not matched to a gene. Germline V lookup: CDR1 SGHRS, CDR2 YFSETQ. In DNA, the CDR3 is TGCGCCAGCAGCTTGTCCACAGGGGGATCCGGGGAGCTGTTTTTT. Amino acids: CASSLSTGGSGELFF.

This chain uses TRBV27 with TRBJ2-1, with 12 bases aligning to TRBD1. The J segment lost 9 bases and the V segment lost 10 bases, leaving 7 bases of the junction unmatched. CDR3 length: 13 amino acids. Germline lookup yields CDR1 MNHEY and CDR2 SMNVEV (reference sequence). CDR3 nucleotide sequence: TGTGCCACCGGGACAGGGGGCTTCGGTGAGCAGTTCTTC. As protein: CATGTGGFGEQFF.

V usage is TRBV10-3 and J usage is TRBJ2-5; possible D gene TRBD1, 6 bases. The CDR3 sequence is 14 residues long. Germline values: CDR1 ENHRY, CDR2 SYGVKD. The V end lost 3 bases, the J end lost 5 bases, and 13 bases lay between the germline ends. The CDR3 is CAISEGDNRETQYF. The CDR3 bases are TGTGCCATCAGTGAAGGGGACAACCGGGAGACCCAGTACTTC.

The genes are TRBV7-2 and TRBJ2-3, with 13 nucleotides matching TRBD2. Losses at the gene ends were 5 bases for V and 11 bases for J; bases not matched to a gene: 19. This CDR3 region has 18 residues. The germline CDR1 and CDR2 sequences are SGHTA and FQGNSA. The CDR3 sequence: CASSTTSGGTGVSGRQYF. The CDR3 coding sequence is TGTGCCAGCAGCACGACTAGCGGGGGGACAGGGGTTTCCGGAAGGCAGTATTTT. The whole variable domain, filled in from reference TRBV7-2 and TRBJ2-3, reads GAGVSQSPSNKVTEKGKDVELRCDPISGHTALYWYRQSLGQGLEFLIYFQGNSAPDKSGLPSDRFSAERTGGSVSTLTIQRTQQEDSAVYLCASSTTSGGTGVSGRQYFGPGTRLTVL.

V is TRBV19 and J is TRBJ1-5; 10 nucleotides match TRBD1. The CDR3 length is 14 residues. The V segment lost 4 bases and the J segment 7 bases; nucleotides outside the gene matches: 4. Germline lookup yields CDR1 LNHDA and CDR2 SQIVND (reference sequence). The CDR3, as DNA: TGTGCCAGTAGTACGACAGGGGGCCGGCAGCCCCAGCATTTT. Translating gives CASSTTGGRQPQHF.

The chain is built from TRBV10-3 and TRBJ1-1; possible D gene TRBD1, 6 bases. The V end was cut by 3 bases, the J end by 7 bases, with 15 bases between. Germline V gene sequence: CDR1 ENHRY, CDR2 SYGVKD. This CDR3 is 14 amino acids long. The CDR3: CAISERGTGNEAFF. The CDR3 nucleotides are TGTGCCATCAGTGAAAGGGGGACCGGCAATGAAGCTTTCTTT.

V and J are TRBV3-1 (or the pseudogene TRBV3-2) and TRBJ2-1; weak D call: TRBD2 (5 bases). Deletions cut 0 bases from V and 3 bases from J, with 12 bases between. The CDR3 runs 16 residues. CDR1 is LGHDT, CDR2 YNNKEL, per germline (reference sequence). CDR3: CASSQDVRTRYNEQFF. In nucleotides, the CDR3 is TGTGCCAGCAGCCAAGATGTAAGGACTCGCTACAATGAGCAGTTCTTC.

CDR3 nucleotides: TGTGCCAGCAGCGTAGTTCCTAGCGGGAAAGTCGAGCAGTACGTC. Translated: CASSVVPSGKVEQYV. The V gene is TRBV9, the J gene TRBJ2-7, with 9 bases fitting TRBD2. V trimming: 0 bases; J trimming: 6 bases; junction bases outside the gene matches: 7. Germline V lookup: CDR1 SGDLS, CDR2 YYNGEE. The CDR3 contains 15 residues.

The chain combines TRBV20-1 with TRBJ2-2; D is unclear. The CDR3 loop spans 11 amino acids. The germline CDR1 and CDR2 sequences are DFQATT and SNEGSKA (reference sequence). Between the trimmed V and J ends, which lost 5 bases and 6 bases, there was a span of 7 bases. CDR3 coding DNA: TGCAGTGCTCCAGGTCCCGGGGAGCTGTTTTTT. Translated: CSAPGPGELFF.

The gene calls are TRBV4-3 and TRBJ2-1; 14 nucleotides align to TRBD2. J lost 8 bases, V lost 3 bases, and 9 bases had no gene match. There are 17 residues in the CDR3. CDR1 is LGHNA, CDR2 YSLEER, per germline. CDR3 DNA: TGCGCCAGCAGCCAGCTGGGGACTAGCGGGAGATTCTATGAGCAGTTCTTC. It is translated as CASSQLGTSGRFYEQFF.

V gene TRBV6-5 combines with J gene TRBJ2-2, with 7 bases aligning to TRBD1. With 0 bases clipped from V and 5 bases from J, the junction kept 3 bases outside the gene matches. CDR1 and CDR2 from the germline V gene are MNHEY and SVGAGI. The CDR3 consists of 15 residues. CDR3 residues: CASSYSNRGTGELFF. Written as DNA, the CDR3 is TGTGCCAGCAGTTACTCGAACAGGGGAACCGGGGAGCTGTTTTTT.

V gene TRBV23-1 combines with J gene TRBJ1-2; the D gene is possibly TRBD1 (6 bases). TRBV23-1 is assigned to the ORF class and has an uncertain function. The length of the CDR3 is 13 residues. Trimming took off 10 bases at V and 2 bases at J, with 14 bases between the two ends. The CDR3 DNA sequence: TGCGCCACTAACAGGGTGCGGAACTATGGCTACACCTTC. Translating it yields CATNRVRNYGYTF.

V usage is TRBV28 and J usage is TRBJ2-7, with TRBD2 identical over 11 bases. Germline V gene data show CDR1 as MDHEN and CDR2 as SYDVKM. The CDR3 sequence is 16 residues long. After removal of 3 bases from V and 9 bases from J, the junction contained 13 bases not matched to a gene. CDR3 loop: CASSFTSGGLLAGQYV. CDR3 sequence (DNA): TGTGCCAGCAGTTTCACTAGCGGGGGCCTCTTGGCGGGGCAGTACGTC.

The chain links TRBV5-1 to TRBJ1-1; D is unresolved. Germline CDR1 SGHRS, CDR2 YFSETQ. The CDR3 length is 14 residues. V was cut by 3 bases and J by 3 bases, with 12 bases left in between. CDR3 protein: CASSSLRGDTEAFF. The DNA of the CDR3 is TGCGCCAGCAGCTCCTTAAGAGGAGACACTGAAGCTTTCTTT.

The rearrangement links TRBV5-1 to TRBJ2-7; the D gene is possibly TRBD1 (6 bases). From germline, CDR1 is SGHRS and CDR2 YFSETQ. V lost 4 bases and J 2 bases, leaving 13 bases between the germline ends. The CDR3 runs to 14 residues. This CDR3 reads CASSPGTLTYEQYV. The CDR3 DNA reads as TGCGCCAGCAGCCCCGGGACACTAACCTACGAGCAGTACGTC.

The chain joins TRBV7-9 to TRBJ1-4, with TRBD1 matching 8 bases. V was pared by 5 bases and J by 4 bases, with 6 bases of the junction left unmatched. There are 15 residues in the CDR3. The germline V gene has CDR1 SEHNR and CDR2 FQNEAQ (reference sequence). CDR3 nucleotides: TGTGCCAGCAGCCAAAGGGACAGGAGTAATGAAAAACTGTTTTTT. It yields the protein CASSQRDRSNEKLFF.

There are a few counts of this clone. The rearrangement links TRBV2 to TRBJ2-3; weak D call: TRBD2 (5 bases). The CDR3 loop spans 12 amino acids. The V gene's germline CDR1 is SNHLY and CDR2 FYNNEI. Trimming shortened V by 6 bases and J by 6 bases, and 10 bases separated the two germline ends. The CDR3 is CASRASGDTQYF. The CDR3 bases are TGTGCCAGCAGAGCTTCGGGGGATACGCAGTATTTT.

There are a few counts of this clone. The CDR3 region is CASSPPGSAGDNEQFF. In DNA form, the CDR3 reads TGTGCCAGCTCACCACCAGGGAGTGCGGGGGACAATGAGCAGTTCTTC. The rearrangement joins TRBV18 to TRBJ2-1; 7 bases map to TRBD2. Germline V lookup: CDR1 KGHSH, CDR2 LQKENI. V trimming: 0 bases; J trimming: 5 bases; junction bases outside the gene matches: 7. The CDR3 extends over 16 amino acids.

The chain employs TRBV28 and TRBJ1-1; 7 nucleotides align to TRBD1. CDR1 is MDHEN and CDR2 is SYDVKM in the germline V gene. The CDR3 has 16 residues. With V trimmed by 8 bases and J by 2 bases, 14 bases remained unmatched. The CDR3: CASPGKGAPSNTEAFF. The CDR3 DNA follows: TGTGCCAGCCCCGGAAAGGGGGCCCCCTCAAACACTGAAGCTTTCTTT.

V is TRBV4-2 and J is TRBJ2-3; 16 nucleotides agree with TRBD2. Losses at the gene ends were 4 bases for V and 14 bases for J; bases not matched to a gene: 9. The CDR3 is made up of 15 amino acids. CDR1 LGHNA and CDR2 YNFKEQ come from the germline V gene. The CDR3 nucleotides read TGTGCCAGCAGCCCTGGGACTAGCGGGGGGGCTGTACGGTATTTT. This sequence encodes CASSPGTSGGAVRYF.

The V call is TRBV7-8, the J call TRBJ1-1, with no clear D. Trimming removed 1 base at V and 7 bases at J, with 10 bases between. The CDR3 sequence is 13 residues long. Germline loops: CDR1 SGHVS, CDR2 FQNEAQ. CDR3 coding DNA: TGTGCCAGCAGCTTAGAATATCGGGGTGAAGCTTTCTTT. Translation: CASSLEYRGEAFF.